This TCR beta chain was sequenced in a study of blood T cells in healthy people across ages. V dropped 8 bases and J dropped 0; count of bases not matched to a gene: 7. This CDR3 is 15 amino acids long. The germline gives CDR1 SNHLY, CDR2 FYNNEI. Next came a second PCR, run for about 6 to 12 cycles, which used a sample-barcoded 5' primer along with a J-beta primer mix. MiXCR was run by TCRdb on the 5' RACE reads, yielding one entry per CDR3 protein. The sample has 750,000 to 1,000,000 distinct CDR3 sequences; under 35% are singletons. These data were likewise used in another study, on T cells of mothers and their children.

Sequenced: blood. This TCR came from a woman in her forties in good health. V is TRBV2 and J is TRBJ2-7, with 10 positions matching TRBD2. In DNA, the CDR3 is TGTGCCAGCGTCCCAGCGGGGGGGCTCTCCTACGAGCAGTACTTC. It codes for CASVPAGGLSYEQYF.